This is a list of T cell receptor beta chains from one sample in a study of cytomegalovirus exposure and HLA in healthy donors. Assay used: immunoSEQ multiplex PCR; TCRdb lists only in-frame clones, some missing. The table has roughly 150,000 clones, roughly 83% seen once. The sequencing input was PBMCs. The origin of the receptors is a boy younger than 10 in good health and CMV-seronegative. CDR3s include the opening cysteine and the closing phenylalanine or tryptophan. D genes are given only for firm matches. The size entry is marked missing in some rows and otherwise reads once, few, many or a size class.

abundance: -; d_gene: -; v_gene: TRBV2; j_gene: TRBJ2-1; CDR3aa: CASSGSALVRNEQFF; CDR3nt: TGTGCCAGCAGTGGTTCTGCTTTGGTGCGCAATGAGCAGTTCTTC
abundance: -; d_gene: -; v_gene: TRBV5-6; j_gene: TRBJ1-2; CDR3aa: CASSLSRNFLVLYGYTF; CDR3nt: TGTGCCAGCAGTCTCTCCCGAAACTTCCTCGTACTCTATGGCTACACCTTC
abundance: -; d_gene: TRBD2; v_gene: TRBV28; j_gene: TRBJ2-4; CDR3aa: CASSFRGAGVLAKNIQYF; CDR3nt: TGTGCCAGCAGTTTTAGAGGAGCGGGAGTTCTAGCCAAAAACATTCAGTACTTC
abundance: -; d_gene: -; v_gene: TRBV18; j_gene: TRBJ1-1; CDR3aa: CASSPTGYYSTEAFF; CDR3nt: TGTGCCAGCTCACCCACAGGGTATTACAGCACTGAAGCTTTCTTT
abundance: -; d_gene: -; v_gene: TRBV29-1; j_gene: TRBJ1-3; CDR3aa: CSVEEREGNTIYF; CDR3nt: TGCAGCGTTGAAGAGAGAGAAGGAAACACCATATATTTT
abundance: -; d_gene: TRBD2; v_gene: TRBV12-5; j_gene: TRBJ2-5; CDR3aa: CASGLESPGLAAQYF; CDR3nt: TGTGCTAGTGGTTTGGAATCTCCGGGACTAGCTGCCCAGTACTTC
abundance: -; d_gene: TRBD1; v_gene: TRBV7-9; j_gene: TRBJ1-2; CDR3aa: CSSSLGTGFIYFGYTF; CDR3nt: TGTTCCAGCAGCTTAGGGACAGGGTTTATCTATTTCGGCTACACCTTC
abundance: -; d_gene: -; v_gene: TRBV5-6; j_gene: TRBJ1-1; CDR3aa: CASSLWGGPRNTEAFF; CDR3nt: TGTGCCAGCAGCTTGTGGGGGGGACCCAGAAACACTGAAGCTTTCTTT
abundance: few; d_gene: -; v_gene: TRBV4-1; j_gene: TRBJ1-1; CDR3aa: CASSQAGQNTEAFF; CDR3nt: TGCGCCAGCAGCCAAGCGGGACAGAACACTGAAGCTTTCTTT
abundance: -; d_gene: TRBD2; v_gene: TRBV6-1; j_gene: TRBJ2-7; CDR3aa: CATREGGYEQYF; CDR3nt: TGTGCCACCCGGGAGGGGGGCTACGAGCAGTACTTC
abundance: -; d_gene: TRBD2; v_gene: TRBV4-3; j_gene: TRBJ2-4; CDR3aa: CASSQEVAGLNIQYF; CDR3nt: TGCGCCAGCAGCCAAGAGGTAGCGGGGTTAAACATTCAGTACTTC
abundance: -; d_gene: -; v_gene: TRBV6-1; j_gene: TRBJ2-3; CDR3aa: CASEGLKDTQYF; CDR3nt: TGTGCCAGCGAGGGACTGAAAGATACGCAGTATTTT
abundance: -; d_gene: -; v_gene: TRBV5-1; j_gene: TRBJ1-2; CDR3aa: CASSSLQGNYGYTF; CDR3nt: TGCGCCAGCAGCTCCTTACAGGGTAACTATGGCTACACCTTC
abundance: -; d_gene: TRBD1; v_gene: TRBV5-6; j_gene: TRBJ1-6; CDR3aa: CASSPVPGQVGNAPLHF; CDR3nt: TGTGCCAGCAGCCCTGTCCCGGGACAGGTCGGTAATGCACCCCTCCACTTT
abundance: -; d_gene: TRBD2; v_gene: TRBV7-2; j_gene: TRBJ2-7; CDR3aa: CASSLVGLAHYEQYF; CDR3nt: TGTGCCAGCAGCTTGGTGGGACTAGCGCACTACGAGCAGTACTTC
abundance: -; d_gene: -; v_gene: TRBV6-1; j_gene: TRBJ2-3; CDR3aa: CASSDTPGTRLSDTQYF; CDR3nt: TGTGCCAGCAGTGATACCCCCGGGACTCGGTTGTCAGATACGCAGTATTTT
abundance: once; d_gene: -; v_gene: TRBV5-6; j_gene: TRBJ1-6; CDR3aa: CASNTLLDSPLHF; CDR3nt: TGTGCCAGCAACACCCTTTTGGATTCACCCCTCCACTTT
abundance: -; d_gene: -; v_gene: TRBV6-1; j_gene: TRBJ1-5; CDR3aa: CASSEAHIYQPQHF; CDR3nt: TGTGCCAGCAGTGAAGCTCACATTTATCAGCCCCAGCATTTT
abundance: -; d_gene: -; v_gene: TRBV30; j_gene: TRBJ1-1; CDR3aa: CAWGSGGNQAEAFF; CDR3nt: TGTGCCTGGGGAAGTGGGGGGAATCAGGCTGAAGCTTTCTTT
abundance: -; d_gene: -; v_gene: TRBV4-1; j_gene: TRBJ1-5; CDR3aa: CASSPQGSDQPQHF; CDR3nt: TGCGCCAGCAGCCCTCAGGGGTCGGATCAGCCCCAGCATTTT
abundance: -; d_gene: TRBD2; v_gene: TRBV18; j_gene: TRBJ2-7; CDR3aa: CASSPEGLAGTISYEQYF; CDR3nt: TGTGCCAGCTCACCTGAGGGGCTAGCGGGTACCATCTCCTACGAGCAGTACTTC
abundance: -; d_gene: -; v_gene: TRBV6-6; j_gene: TRBJ2-3; CDR3aa: CAIGDTQYF; CDR3nt: TGTGCCATCGGAGATACGCAGTATTTT
abundance: -; d_gene: TRBD1; v_gene: TRBV2; j_gene: TRBJ2-5; CDR3aa: CASTTGVQETQYF; CDR3nt: TGTGCCAGCACAACAGGGGTCCAAGAGACCCAGTACTTC
abundance: -; d_gene: TRBD1; v_gene: TRBV19; j_gene: TRBJ1-4; CDR3aa: CASSIVGDRPNEKLFF; CDR3nt: TGTGCCAGTAGTATTGTAGGGGACAGACCGAATGAAAAACTGTTTTTT
abundance: -; d_gene: -; v_gene: TRBV12-5; j_gene: TRBJ1-6; CDR3aa: CASGLVRLDSKSNGPLHF; CDR3nt: TGTGCTAGTGGTTTGGTACGTCTGGACAGCAAGTCAAACGGGCCCCTCCACTTT
abundance: once; d_gene: TRBD1; v_gene: TRBV19; j_gene: TRBJ1-2; CDR3aa: CAASSRDRGTYTF; CDR3nt: TGTGCCGCATCGTCCCGGGACAGGGGGACCTACACCTTC
abundance: -; d_gene: TRBD1; v_gene: TRBV4-1; j_gene: TRBJ2-7; CDR3aa: CASSHTGTGSYEQYF; CDR3nt: TGCGCCAGCAGCCATACCGGGACAGGGTCCTACGAGCAGTACTTC
abundance: -; d_gene: -; v_gene: TRBV18; j_gene: TRBJ1-1; CDR3aa: CASSTGGNTEAFF; CDR3nt: TGTGCCAGCTCGACAGGTGGGAACACTGAAGCTTTCTTT
abundance: -; d_gene: -; v_gene: TRBV2; j_gene: TRBJ2-2; CDR3aa: CASRDFITGELFF; CDR3nt: TGTGCCAGCCGGGACTTCATCACCGGGGAGCTGTTTTTT
abundance: -; d_gene: -; v_gene: TRBV6-1; j_gene: TRBJ2-6; CDR3aa: CASSEGQGEANVLTF; CDR3nt: TGTGCCAGCAGTGAGGGTCAGGGTGAGGCCAACGTCCTGACTTTC
abundance: once; d_gene: TRBD2; v_gene: TRBV5-1; j_gene: TRBJ2-6; CDR3aa: CASSGGEAGANVLTF; CDR3nt: TGCGCCAGCAGCGGGGGGGAAGCTGGGGCCAACGTCCTGACTTTC
abundance: few; d_gene: -; v_gene: TRBV2; j_gene: TRBJ1-4; CDR3aa: CASSKKEDSFNEKLFF; CDR3nt: TGTGCCAGCAGTAAAAAAGAGGACAGCTTTAATGAAAAACTGTTTTTT
abundance: -; d_gene: TRBD2; v_gene: TRBV30; j_gene: TRBJ2-3; CDR3aa: CAWSVYQPRGRKRDTQYF; CDR3nt: TGTGCCTGGAGTGTATACCAACCACGCGGGAGAAAGAGAGATACGCAGTATTTT
abundance: -; d_gene: -; v_gene: TRBV5-5; j_gene: TRBJ2-2; CDR3aa: CATSPGLNTGELFF; CDR3nt: TGTGCCACCTCACCGGGACTGAACACCGGGGAGCTGTTTTTT
abundance: -; d_gene: -; v_gene: TRBV4-3; j_gene: TRBJ1-1; CDR3aa: CASSQVVSMNTEAFF; CDR3nt: TGCGCCAGCAGCCAAGTAGTCTCCATGAACACTGAAGCTTTCTTT
abundance: -; d_gene: -; v_gene: TRBV6-4; j_gene: TRBJ2-2; CDR3aa: CASSEAGGTGELFF; CDR3nt: TGTGCCAGCAGTGAAGCAGGAGGTACCGGGGAGCTGTTTTTT
abundance: -; d_gene: -; v_gene: TRBV7-8; j_gene: TRBJ1-2; CDR3aa: CASSLVGGNGGYTF; CDR3nt: TGTGCCAGCAGCTTAGTGGGGGGGAATGGTGGCTACACCTTC
abundance: -; d_gene: TRBD2; v_gene: TRBV7-6; j_gene: TRBJ2-3; CDR3aa: CASSLVPSGGASDTQYF; CDR3nt: TGTGCCAGCAGCTTAGTTCCTAGCGGGGGGGCGTCAGATACGCAGTATTTT
abundance: -; d_gene: -; v_gene: TRBV21-1; j_gene: TRBJ2-5; CDR3aa: CASRVGARLSVETQYF; CDR3nt: TGTGCCAGCAGGGTTGGTGCGAGGCTATCTGTTGAGACCCAGTACTTC
abundance: -; d_gene: -; v_gene: TRBV7-2; j_gene: TRBJ2-1; CDR3aa: CASSLAGGSYEQFF; CDR3nt: TGTGCCAGCAGCTTAGCTGGGGGGTCTTATGAGCAGTTCTTC
abundance: -; d_gene: TRBD1; v_gene: TRBV6-6; j_gene: TRBJ1-1; CDR3aa: CASSRDRLSTEAFF; CDR3nt: TGTGCCAGCAGCCGGGACAGGTTGAGCACTGAAGCTTTCTTT
abundance: -; d_gene: TRBD1; v_gene: TRBV9; j_gene: TRBJ2-1; CDR3aa: CASSVGGQGSNNEQFF; CDR3nt: TGTGCCAGCAGCGTGGGGGGACAGGGGTCAAACAATGAGCAGTTCTTC
abundance: -; d_gene: -; v_gene: TRBV5-1; j_gene: TRBJ2-3; CDR3aa: CASSYWRSRGGTDTQYF; CDR3nt: TGCGCCAGCTCTTATTGGAGGTCTCGCGGGGGCACAGATACGCAGTATTTT
abundance: once; d_gene: TRBD1; v_gene: TRBV6-6; j_gene: TRBJ1-1; CDR3aa: CASSSGQGTSTEAFF; CDR3nt: TGTGCCAGCAGCTCCGGACAGGGTACGAGCACTGAAGCTTTCTTT
abundance: -; d_gene: TRBD1; v_gene: TRBV29-1; j_gene: TRBJ2-3; CDR3aa: CSVELGQGAKDTQYF; CDR3nt: TGCAGCGTTGAATTGGGACAGGGGGCAAAAGATACGCAGTATTTT
abundance: -; d_gene: -; v_gene: TRBV5-6; j_gene: TRBJ2-2; CDR3aa: CASSSLTGNTGELFF; CDR3nt: TGTGCCAGCAGCTCTCTGACAGGGAACACCGGGGAGCTGTTTTTT
abundance: -; d_gene: -; v_gene: TRBV29-1; j_gene: TRBJ2-1; CDR3aa: CSAWGHEQFF; CDR3nt: TGCAGCGCCTGGGGCCATGAGCAGTTCTTC
abundance: once; d_gene: TRBD2; v_gene: TRBV28; j_gene: TRBJ2-1; CDR3aa: CASSLRTSSNNEQFF; CDR3nt: TGTGCCAGCAGTCTGCGGACTAGCAGTAACAATGAGCAGTTCTTC
abundance: -; d_gene: -; v_gene: TRBV6-5; j_gene: TRBJ1-5; CDR3aa: CASRVDSYQPQHF; CDR3nt: TGTGCCAGCAGGGTCGACTCTTATCAGCCCCAGCATTTT
abundance: -; d_gene: -; v_gene: TRBV10-3; j_gene: TRBJ2-5; CDR3aa: CAISESGTGQETQYF; CDR3nt: TGTGCCATCAGTGAGTCTGGGACTGGCCAAGAGACCCAGTACTTC
abundance: few; d_gene: -; v_gene: TRBV6-5; j_gene: TRBJ1-2; CDR3aa: CASSPKVQDGYTF; CDR3nt: TGTGCCAGCAGCCCCAAGGTACAGGATGGCTACACCTTC
abundance: -; d_gene: TRBD1; v_gene: TRBV9; j_gene: TRBJ2-2; CDR3aa: CASSRLGQVDGELFF; CDR3nt: TGTGCCAGCAGCCGCCTGGGACAGGTCGACGGGGAGCTGTTTTTT
abundance: -; d_gene: TRBD2; v_gene: TRBV18; j_gene: TRBJ2-3; CDR3aa: CASSPPAAGGTDTQYF; CDR3nt: TGTGCCAGCTCACCACCAGCAGCGGGGGGCACAGATACGCAGTATTTT
abundance: -; d_gene: TRBD1; v_gene: TRBV30; j_gene: TRBJ1-3; CDR3aa: CAWTGTGEITGNTIYF; CDR3nt: TGTGCCTGGACTGGGACAGGGGAAATTACTGGAAACACCATATATTTT
abundance: -; d_gene: -; v_gene: TRBV19; j_gene: TRBJ2-7; CDR3aa: CASSMEGPECEQYF; CDR3nt: TGTGCCAGTAGTATGGAGGGTCCTGAATGCGAGCAGTACTTC
abundance: -; d_gene: TRBD2; v_gene: TRBV5-1; j_gene: TRBJ2-1; CDR3aa: CASSPAGTNNNEQFF; CDR3nt: TGCGCCAGCAGTCCCGCCGGGACTAACAACAATGAGCAGTTCTTC
abundance: -; d_gene: TRBD1; v_gene: TRBV7-8; j_gene: TRBJ2-7; CDR3aa: CASSWVGTGFEQYF; CDR3nt: TGTGCCAGCAGCTGGGTAGGGACAGGATTCGAGCAGTACTTC
abundance: -; d_gene: TRBD2; v_gene: TRBV11-2; j_gene: TRBJ2-1; CDR3aa: CASSPLAGYNEQFF; CDR3nt: TGTGCCAGCAGCCCACTAGCGGGATACAATGAGCAGTTCTTC
abundance: -; d_gene: TRBD2; v_gene: TRBV19; j_gene: TRBJ2-1; CDR3aa: CASSLSGGEYNEQFF; CDR3nt: TGTGCCAGTAGTCTTAGCGGGGGTGAATACAATGAGCAGTTCTTC
abundance: -; d_gene: -; v_gene: TRBV7-2; j_gene: TRBJ2-3; CDR3aa: CASSSRQSLTDTQYF; CDR3nt: TGTGCCAGCAGCTCCCGACAGTCCCTCACAGATACGCAGTATTTT